The 28 T cell receptor beta chains below were found in one sample sequenced in a study of cytotoxic CD8 clonotypes in ibrutinib-treated CLL. Measured with immunoSEQ multiplex PCR; TCRdb has only the in-frame clones, and not every one. The repertoire includes some 300,000 clones, approximately 80% of them detected once, and 6.5% to 8% sits in the top ten. This specimen consisted of PBMCs, obtained before ibrutinib treatment. Receptor source: a human donor with chronic lymphocytic leukemia.

The V call is TRBV27, the J call TRBJ2-7; 11 bases fit TRBD2. This CDR3 is built from 14 residues. V lost 5 bases, J lost 5 bases, and 5 bases stayed unmatched. The germline V gene encodes CDR1 MNHEY and CDR2 SMNVEV (reference sequence). This chain's CDR3 is CASSPGLAGNEQYF. In DNA, the CDR3 is TGTGCCAGCAGTCCTGGACTAGCGGGCAACGAGCAGTACTTC.

The J gene is TRBJ2-7, the V gene TRBV7-2, with D tentatively TRBD1 (6 bases). Trimming removed 4 bases at V and 2 bases at J, with 12 bases between. Germline CDR1 is SGHTA and CDR2 is FQGNSA. This CDR3 is 14 amino acids long. The CDR3 is CASSYQWGPYEQYF. CDR3 nucleotide sequence: TGTGCCAGCAGCTATCAATGGGGGCCCTACGAGCAGTACTTC.

This clone was seen a single time. The chain uses TRBV28 and TRBJ1-5, with D possibly being TRBD1 (6 bases). V lost 5 bases and J lost 2, with 13 bases in between. Looked up from germline, CDR1 is MDHEN and CDR2 is SYDVKM. The CDR3 runs 15 residues. Here the CDR3 reads CASSIRRGGNQPQHF. CDR3 bases: TGTGCCAGCAGTATACGAAGGGGGGGCAATCAGCCCCAGCATTTT.

The J gene is TRBJ2-1, the V gene TRBV6-5; D may be TRBD1 or TRBD2 (6 bases each). The CDR3 is 13 residues long. The V gene's germline CDR1 is MNHEY and CDR2 SVGAGI. This CDR3 reads CYPWGAPYNEQFF. The CDR3 DNA reads TGTTACCCTTGGGGGGCCCCCTACAATGAGCAGTTCTTC.

This rearrangement joins TRBV18 to TRBJ2-5; D uncertain. V lost 0 bases, J lost 2 bases, and 7 bases lay in between. Germline V CDR1 and CDR2: KGHSH, LQKENI. The CDR3 contains 14 residues. The CDR3 nucleotides read TGTGCCAGCTCACCACCGTCCAATCAAGAGACCCAGTACTTC. This codes for CASSPPSNQETQYF.

V and J are TRBV11-2 and TRBJ2-7; no firm D call. CDR1 and CDR2 (germline): SGHAT, FQNNGV. The CDR3 is made up of 15 amino acids. With 3 bases removed from V and 0 bases from J, the gap between germline ends came to 12 bases. The CDR3 nucleotides read TGTGCCAGCAGCTTTCCGCAAAGTAGCTCCTACGAGCAGTACTTC. It yields the protein CASSFPQSSSYEQYF.

The chain is built from TRBV7-9 and TRBJ1-4, with D maybe TRBD1 (5 bases). This CDR3 has 14 amino acids. Between the trimmed V and J ends, which lost 0 bases and 8 bases, there was a span of 10 bases. Per germline, CDR1 SEHNR and CDR2 FQNEAQ (reference sequence). CDR3 in DNA: TGTGCCAGCAGCTTAGCGGGACCCGGAGAAAAACTGTTTTTT. Residues: CASSLAGPGEKLFF.

This chain connects TRBV4-3 to TRBJ2-4, with no clear D. The V end was cut by 0 bases, the J end by 0 bases, with 6 bases between. This CDR3 contains 15 residues. The V gene's germline CDR1 is LGHNA and CDR2 YSLEER. For the CDR3, the DNA is TGCGCCAGCAGCCAAGACCCGGGAGCCAAAAACATTCAGTACTTC. Protein product: CASSQDPGAKNIQYF.

The rearrangement links TRBV11-3 to TRBJ2-6, with D unclear. The CDR3 has 13 amino acids. Trimming removed 5 bases from V and 2 bases from J, with 4 bases in between. Germline CDR1 is SGHNT and CDR2 is YENEEA. This chain's CDR3 is CASSRPGANVLTF. CDR3 bases: TGTGCCAGCAGCCGGCCTGGGGCCAACGTCCTGACTTTC.

To note about this clone: The junction differs from germline at one of its ends, possibly a read error. The V and J genes are TRBV6-1 and TRBJ1-1, with TRBD1 matching 8 bases. The length of the CDR3 is 15 residues. CDR1 and CDR2 from the germline V gene are MNHNS and SASEGT. The CDR3 sequence is CASSGGQGWSSKLSF. The CDR3 DNA is TGTGCCAGCAGTGGTGGACAGGGTTGGTCGAGCAAGCTTTCTTTT.

This clone was picked up one time. V and J are TRBV11-1 and TRBJ2-1; 10 nucleotides agree with TRBD2. CDR1 SGHAT and CDR2 FQDESV come from the germline V gene (reference sequence). The V and J ends lost 3 bases and 9 bases, in that order; junction bases with no gene match: 14. The CDR3 loop spans 17 amino acids. The CDR3 bases are TGTGCCAGCAGCTTGCGTCGGACTAGCGGTTCGATGGGTGAGCAGTTCTTC. Translation gives CASSLRRTSGSMGEQFF.

This clone has just a few counts. The rearrangement links TRBV27 to TRBJ1-2; 7 positions agree with TRBD1. Germline-derived CDR1 and CDR2 are MNHEY and SMNVEV (reference sequence). This CDR3 has 13 amino acids. J lost 7 bases, V lost 5 bases, and 7 bases had no gene match. The CDR3 loop reads CASSPGQWGGYTF. CDR3 DNA sequence: TGTGCCAGCAGTCCGGGACAGTGGGGTGGCTACACCTTC.

The chain uses TRBV18 and TRBJ2-3; D call uncertain. Germline-derived CDR1 and CDR2 are KGHSH and LQKENI. The CDR3 sequence is 13 residues long. Trimming removed 1 base from V and 3 bases from J, with 5 bases in between. For the CDR3, the DNA is TGTGCCAGCTCACCACGCAGGACAGATACGCAGTATTTT. This translates into CASSPRRTDTQYF.

This clone was counted a single time. This sequence joins TRBV7-2 and TRBJ1-1; 7 nucleotides align to TRBD1. V dropped 5 bases and J dropped 1; count of bases not matched to a gene: 4. The germline CDR1 and CDR2 sequences are SGHTA and FQGNSA. The CDR3 contains 14 residues. The CDR3 sequence: CASSRQGRNTEAFF. The CDR3 region has the DNA TGTGCCAGCAGCAGACAGGGTCGGAACACTGAAGCTTTCTTT.

Only one count was recorded for this clone. The chain employs TRBV9 and TRBJ2-2; D remains ambiguous. V was clipped by 3 bases and J by 6 bases, with 12 bases between them. Germline CDR1 and CDR2: SGDLS and YYNGEE. CDR3 length: 14 amino acids. CDR3 sequence (DNA): TGTGCCAGCAGCGCATTGGGCGATTCCGGGGAGCTGTTTTTT. The encoded protein is CASSALGDSGELFF.

The chain couples TRBV5-1 to TRBJ2-7; D perhaps matches TRBD2 (6 bases). Germline lookup yields CDR1 SGHRS and CDR2 YFSETQ. The CDR3 extends over 13 amino acids. The V end was cut by 4 bases, the J end by 0 bases, with 8 bases between. CDR3 loop: CASSGRNSYEQYF. The CDR3 DNA sequence: TGCGCCAGCAGCGGGAGGAACTCCTACGAGCAGTACTTC.

CDR3: CASSTRLQETNYGYTF. In DNA, the CDR3 is TGTGCCAGCAGCACTCGGCTACAGGAGACTAACTATGGCTACACCTTC. This chain connects TRBV9 to TRBJ1-2; maybe TRBD1 (5 bases). This CDR3 is 16 amino acids long. CDR1 and CDR2 from the germline V gene are SGDLS and YYNGEE. Trimming cost V 4 bases and J 0 bases, with 16 bases left between them.

This clone was counted between two and nine times. The rearrangement uses TRBV6-1 and TRBJ2-7; D unresolved. Germline-derived CDR1 and CDR2 are MNHNS and SASEGT. Deletions cut 7 bases from V and 2 bases from J, with 15 bases between. The CDR3 spans 14 residues. CDR3 in DNA: TGTGCCAGCAAAGTGGCTGGGTCCGCCTACGAGCAGTACTTC. Amino acids: CASKVAGSAYEQYF.

J is TRBJ2-7 and V is TRBV6-1; TRBD1 agrees at 8 bases. The V and J ends lost 6 bases and 0 bases, in that order; junction bases with no gene match: 4. The germline V gene encodes CDR1 MNHNS and CDR2 SASEGT. The CDR3 consists of 14 residues. The CDR3 here is CASRGTGYSYEQYF. The DNA of the CDR3 is TGTGCCAGCAGGGGGACAGGTTACTCCTACGAGCAGTACTTC.

V is TRBV23-1 and J is TRBJ2-5, with TRBD1 matching 8 bases. TRBV23-1 is designated an ORF whose function remains uncertain. With V trimmed by 3 bases and J by 5 bases, 14 bases remained unmatched. This CDR3 region has 17 residues. The CDR3 DNA sequence: TGCGCCAGCAGTCAGTACTACAGACAGGGGTTGTTGGAGACCCAGTACTTC. It specifies CASSQYYRQGLLETQYF.

V is TRBV10-2 and J is TRBJ1-5; 7 nucleotides align to TRBD1. Germline V lookup: CDR1 WSHSY, CDR2 SAAADI. J was trimmed by 2 bases and V by 7 bases; bases with no gene match: 8. The CDR3 sequence is 15 residues long. CDR3 sequence (DNA): TGCGCCAGCAATTTAGGGGGCGTCGGCAATCAGCCCCAGCATTTT. Translating it yields CASNLGGVGNQPQHF.

About this clone itself: Just one base apart from a much larger clone, this may be a read error. Distinct nucleotide sequences in the sample also encode this CDR3. This chain connects TRBV20-1 to TRBJ2-1; no definite D call. This CDR3 region has 10 residues. Trimming removed 3 bases from V and 5 bases from J, with 2 bases in between. Germline values: CDR1 DFQATT, CDR2 SNEGSKA (reference sequence). The CDR3 spells CSASDNEQFF. DNA for the CDR3: TGCAGTGCTAGTGACAATGAGCAGTTCTTC.

The chain recombines TRBV2 with TRBJ2-7; TRBD1 matches at 8 bases. V gave up 3 bases and J gave up 0 bases; unmatched junction bases: 1. This CDR3 is built from 14 residues. CDR1 is SNHLY and CDR2 is FYNNEI in the germline V gene. The CDR3 sequence is CASSDDRGSYEQYF. CDR3 DNA: TGTGCCAGCAGTGATGACAGGGGCTCCTACGAGCAGTACTTC.

The V and J genes are TRBV28 and TRBJ1-4, with D possibly TRBD1 on 5 matching bases. Germline V CDR1 and CDR2: MDHEN, SYDVKM. The germline V and J ends were trimmed by 0 bases and 7 bases, with 39 bases remaining between them. The CDR3 is made up of 24 amino acids. In DNA form, the CDR3 reads TGTGCCAGCAGTTTATGTAAGGTATGGGCAGGGCGTTCTTTGACATATCGGGTTTTTGAAAAACTGTTTTTT. It yields the protein CASSLCKVWAGRSLTYRVFEKLFF.

The chain couples TRBV2 to TRBJ2-5; 11 nucleotides line up with TRBD1. CDR3 length: 15 amino acids. Germline-derived CDR1 and CDR2 are SNHLY and FYNNEI. Trimming at V came to 6 bases and at J to 5 bases, leaving 8 bases not matched to a gene. The CDR3, as DNA: TGTGCCAGCAGCCCCGGGACAGGGGGTTTCGAGACCCAGTACTTC. Protein: CASSPGTGGFETQYF.

The chain uses TRBV12-5 and TRBJ1-5; no reliable D call. Trimming left V 1 base short and J 8 bases short, with 9 bases between. Germline CDR1 LGHNT, CDR2 FRNRAP. The length of the CDR3 is 13 residues. CDR3 coding DNA: TGTGCTAGTGGTTTGGCCTTAGTAGAGCCCCAGCATTTT. It is translated as CASGLALVEPQHF.

This sequence joins TRBV9 and TRBJ2-7, with D perhaps matching TRBD1 (6 bases). The CDR3 totals 15 residues. CDR1 and CDR2 (germline): SGDLS, YYNGEE. Trimming shortened V by 3 bases and J by 2 bases, and 15 bases separated the two germline ends. CDR3 sequence (DNA): TGTGCCAGCAGCGCCTCAGGGGACCGCCCCTACGAGCAGTACTTC. Protein sequence: CASSASGDRPYEQYF.

This clone showed up just once. This sample also contains other DNA sequences that code for the same CDR3. The rearrangement uses TRBV5-1 and TRBJ2-3; the D is unclear. Germline V CDR1 and CDR2: SGHRS, YFSETQ. Trimming removed 0 bases at V and 0 bases at J, with 11 bases between. This CDR3 has 16 amino acids. CDR3 in amino acids: CASSLDGSTSTDTQYF. CDR3 DNA: TGCGCCAGCAGCTTGGACGGCAGTACTAGCACAGATACGCAGTATTTT.